This T cell receptor (beta chain) was identified in a study of cytomegalovirus exposure and HLA in healthy donors. The PCR made use of 60 Vbeta and 13 Jbeta primers. Sequencing was performed with immunoSEQ multiplex PCR; in TCRdb, only in-frame clones are kept and a portion is missing. The table has 180,000 or so clones, about 9.4% seen once. V lost 0 bases and J lost 1; bases outside the gene matches: 2. The CDR3 is 17 amino acids. CDR1 is SGHRS and CDR2 is YFSETQ in the germline V gene. The sample taken for sequencing was PBMCs. The clonotype originates from a young woman in good health and CMV-seropositive. The J gene is TRBJ2-5, the V gene TRBV5-1, with 14 bases matching TRBD2. In nucleotides, the CDR3 is TGCGCCAGCAGCTTGGGGGGGACTAGCGGGAGCCAAGAGACCCAGTACTTC. Translating gives CASSLGGTSGSQETQYF.